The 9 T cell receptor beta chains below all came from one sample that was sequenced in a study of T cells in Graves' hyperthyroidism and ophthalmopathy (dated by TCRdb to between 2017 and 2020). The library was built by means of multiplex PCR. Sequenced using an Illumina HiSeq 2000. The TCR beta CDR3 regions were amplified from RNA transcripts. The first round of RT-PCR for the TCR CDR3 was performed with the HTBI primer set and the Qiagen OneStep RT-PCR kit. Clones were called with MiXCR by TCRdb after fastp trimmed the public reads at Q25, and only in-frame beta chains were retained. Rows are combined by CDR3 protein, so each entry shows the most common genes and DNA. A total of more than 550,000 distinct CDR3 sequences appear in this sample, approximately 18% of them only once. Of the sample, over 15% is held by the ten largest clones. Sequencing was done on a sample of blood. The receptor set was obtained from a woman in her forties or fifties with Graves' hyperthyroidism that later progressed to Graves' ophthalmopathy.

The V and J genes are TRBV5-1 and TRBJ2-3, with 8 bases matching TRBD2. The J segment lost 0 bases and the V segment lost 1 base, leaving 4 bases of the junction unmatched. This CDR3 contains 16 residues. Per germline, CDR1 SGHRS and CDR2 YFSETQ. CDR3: CASSLLSSGSTDTQYF. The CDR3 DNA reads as TGCGCCAGCAGCTTGTTGTCTAGCGGGAGCACAGATACGCAGTATTTT.

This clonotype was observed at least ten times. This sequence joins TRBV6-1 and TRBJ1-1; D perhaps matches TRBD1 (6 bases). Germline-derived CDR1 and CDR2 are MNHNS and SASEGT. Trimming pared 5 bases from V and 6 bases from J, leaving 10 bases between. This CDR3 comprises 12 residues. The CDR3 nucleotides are TGTGCCAGCAGTAGGACAGAATCTGAAGCTTTCTTT. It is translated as CASSRTESEAFF.

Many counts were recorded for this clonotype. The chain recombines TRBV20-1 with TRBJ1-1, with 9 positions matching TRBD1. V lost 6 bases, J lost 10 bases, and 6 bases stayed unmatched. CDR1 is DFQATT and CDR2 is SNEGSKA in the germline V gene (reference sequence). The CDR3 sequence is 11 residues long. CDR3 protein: CSAYRGRRAFF. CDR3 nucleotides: TGCAGTGCCTACAGGGGGCGAAGAGCTTTCTTT.

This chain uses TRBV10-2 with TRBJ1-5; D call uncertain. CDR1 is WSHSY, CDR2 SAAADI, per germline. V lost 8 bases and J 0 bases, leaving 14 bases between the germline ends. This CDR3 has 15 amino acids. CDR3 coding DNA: TGCGCCAGCCGAGAGACTGACTATAGCAATCAGCCCCAGCATTTT. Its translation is CASRETDYSNQPQHF.

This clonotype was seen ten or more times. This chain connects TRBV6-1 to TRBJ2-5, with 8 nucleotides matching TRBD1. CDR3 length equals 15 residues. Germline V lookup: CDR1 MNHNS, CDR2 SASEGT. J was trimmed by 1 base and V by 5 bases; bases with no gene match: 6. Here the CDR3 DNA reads TGTGCCAGCAGTAACAGCCAGGGGGCCCAAGAGACCCAGTACTTC. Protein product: CASSNSQGAQETQYF.

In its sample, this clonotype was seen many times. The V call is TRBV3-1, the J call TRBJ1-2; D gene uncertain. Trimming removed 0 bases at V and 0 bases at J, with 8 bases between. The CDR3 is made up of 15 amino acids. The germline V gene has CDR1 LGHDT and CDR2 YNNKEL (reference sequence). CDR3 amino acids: CASSQDQGSNYGYTF. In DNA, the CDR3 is TGTGCCAGCAGCCAAGATCAAGGTTCTAACTATGGCTACACCTTC.

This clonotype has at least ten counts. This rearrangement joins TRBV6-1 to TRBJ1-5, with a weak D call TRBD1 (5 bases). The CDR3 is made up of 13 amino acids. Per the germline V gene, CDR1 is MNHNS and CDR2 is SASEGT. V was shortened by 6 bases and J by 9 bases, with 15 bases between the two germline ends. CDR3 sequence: CASSREEVRPQHF. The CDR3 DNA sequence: TGTGCCAGCAGCAGGGAGGAGGTTCGGCCCCAGCATTTT.

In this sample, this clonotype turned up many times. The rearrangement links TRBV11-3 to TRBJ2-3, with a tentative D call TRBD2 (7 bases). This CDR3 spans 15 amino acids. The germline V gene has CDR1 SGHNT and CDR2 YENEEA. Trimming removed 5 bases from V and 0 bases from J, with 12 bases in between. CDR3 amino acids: CASSPGGASTDTQYF. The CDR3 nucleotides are TGTGCCAGCAGCCCTGGGGGGGCAAGCACAGATACGCAGTATTTT.

CDR3 protein: CASRRTGQRGYTF. DNA of the CDR3: TGCGCCAGCAGACGGACAGGGCAGCGGGGCTACACCTTC. This rearrangement joins TRBV4-1 to TRBJ1-2, with 8 bases that match TRBD1. Germline V gives CDR1 MGHRA, CDR2 YSYEKL. The length of the CDR3 is 13 residues. J lost 8 bases, V lost 6 bases, and 8 bases had no gene match.